The rows below give T cell receptor beta chains drawn from one sample of a study of T-cell reconstitution after alpha-beta-depleted transplantation in children. TCRdb re-called the PCR reads through MiXCR, storing one row per CDR3 protein. The table shows hundreds of thousands of distinct CDR3 sequences, with roughly 17% occurring only once. This material consisted of PBMCs from the stem cell graft donor, taken from the stem cell graft. These receptors originate from a human donor who donated a stem cell graft to a child with acute myeloid leukemia. The CDR3 runs from the conserved cysteine through the conserved F or W. The D gene is left open where the match is weak. Not every row has a clone size; where given, it reads once, few, many or a size class.

D gene: -
V gene: TRBV6-5
clone size: many
J gene: TRBJ2-5
CDR3 DNA: TGTGCCAGCAGTTACATGCAGACCCAGTACTTC
CDR3 protein: CASSYMQTQYF

D gene: -
V gene: TRBV25-1
clone size: few
J gene: TRBJ2-5
CDR3 DNA: TGTGCCAGCAGTGATTGGGGGGAAGAGACCCAGTACTTC
CDR3 protein: CASSDWGEETQYF

D gene: TRBD1
V gene: TRBV29-1
clone size: many
J gene: TRBJ1-4
CDR3 DNA: TGCAGCGTCCGGGACAGGTATTCTGAAAAACTGTTTTTT
CDR3 protein: CSVRDRYSEKLFF

D gene: -
V gene: TRBV12-3/TRBV12-4
clone size: many
J gene: TRBJ2-7
CDR3 DNA: TGTGCCAGCAGTTTAGGACAGGACCTTAAAGAGCAGTACTTC
CDR3 protein: CASSLGQDLKEQYF

D gene: TRBD1
V gene: TRBV20-1
clone size: -
J gene: TRBJ2-3
CDR3 DNA: TGCAGTGCCCAGACAGGGGGCGGTTTGGATACGCAGTATTTT
CDR3 protein: CSAQTGGGLDTQYF

D gene: -
V gene: TRBV5-1
clone size: -
J gene: TRBJ2-2
CDR3 DNA: TGCGCCAGCACCATGCCTCGACAAGGGGGCACCGGGGAGCTGTTTTTT
CDR3 protein: CASTMPRQGGTGELFF

D gene: -
V gene: TRBV5-4
clone size: -
J gene: TRBJ1-5
CDR3 DNA: TGTGCCAGCAGCTTGGCCCCGACGGAAGAAGGGTATAGGAGCAATCAGCCCCAGCATTTT
CDR3 protein: CASSLAPTEEGYRSNQPQHF

D gene: TRBD1
V gene: TRBV7-2
clone size: many
J gene: TRBJ2-1
CDR3 DNA: TGTGCCAGCAGCCGCCGGGACAGGGGGGGCGATGAGCAGTTCTTC
CDR3 protein: CASSRRDRGGDEQFF

D gene: -
V gene: TRBV2
clone size: few
J gene: TRBJ2-2
CDR3 DNA: TGTGCCAGCAGTGGTGGGGTCTCCGGGGAGCTGTTTTTT
CDR3 protein: CASSGGVSGELFF

D gene: -
V gene: TRBV4-2
clone size: -
J gene: TRBJ1-4
CDR3 DNA: TGTGCCAGCAGCCAAGGGGACGACGCGGCTAATGAAAAACTGTTTTTT
CDR3 protein: CASSQGDDAANEKLFF

D gene: TRBD1
V gene: TRBV29-1
clone size: many
J gene: TRBJ1-1
CDR3 DNA: TGCAGCGGAAAAACAGGGGGCACTGAAGCTTTCTTT
CDR3 protein: CSGKTGGTEAFF

D gene: -
V gene: TRBV13
clone size: few
J gene: TRBJ1-2
CDR3 DNA: TGTGCCAGCAGCTTAGCCGGGCAGGGAGTAAACTATGGCTACACCTTC
CDR3 protein: CASSLAGQGVNYGYTF

D gene: -
V gene: TRBV5-1
clone size: many
J gene: TRBJ1-2
CDR3 DNA: TGCGCCAGAATTGGCTACACCTTC
CDR3 protein: CARIGYTF

D gene: TRBD1
V gene: TRBV12-3/TRBV12-4
clone size: -
J gene: TRBJ2-7
CDR3 DNA: TGTGCCAGCAGTTCCGGGACAGGGACCGACGAGCAGTACTTC
CDR3 protein: CASSSGTGTDEQYF

D gene: TRBD1
V gene: TRBV6-5
clone size: few
J gene: TRBJ2-1
CDR3 DNA: TGTGCCAGCAGTTATTGGGCCGGGACAGGGGTGATGAATGAGCAGTTCTTC
CDR3 protein: CASSYWAGTGVMNEQFF

D gene: -
V gene: TRBV18
clone size: once
J gene: TRBJ2-7
CDR3 DNA: TGTGCCAGCTCACCGACAGTCGACTACGAGCAGTACTTC
CDR3 protein: CASSPTVDYEQYF

D gene: -
V gene: TRBV20-1
clone size: few
J gene: TRBJ2-5
CDR3 DNA: TGCAGTGCTAGAGATGGGGGGAAAGAGACCCAGTACTTC
CDR3 protein: CSARDGGKETQYF

D gene: TRBD2
V gene: TRBV4-3
clone size: -
J gene: TRBJ2-2
CDR3 DNA: TGCGCCAGCAGCCAAGCCCTGGGACTAGCGGGGGACGTCACCGGGGAGCTGTTTTTT
CDR3 protein: CASSQALGLAGDVTGELFF

D gene: -
V gene: TRBV4-3
clone size: few
J gene: TRBJ2-7
CDR3 DNA: TGCGCCAGCAGCCAAGAGAAGGACTTACTCTCTGAGCAGTACTTC
CDR3 protein: CASSQEKDLLSEQYF

D gene: TRBD1
V gene: TRBV20-1
clone size: few
J gene: TRBJ2-7
CDR3 DNA: TGCAGTGCTGGACGGGACAGGGGGAACGAGCAGTACTTC
CDR3 protein: CSAGRDRGNEQYF

D gene: TRBD1
V gene: TRBV4-3
clone size: many
J gene: TRBJ2-7
CDR3 DNA: TGCGCCAGCAGCCAATTTACAGGGGACGAGCAGTACTTC
CDR3 protein: CASSQFTGDEQYF

D gene: -
V gene: TRBV29-1
clone size: many
J gene: TRBJ2-1
CDR3 DNA: TGCAGCGTTGAAAGGGACGGTGCGGGGAATGAGCAGTTCTTC
CDR3 protein: CSVERDGAGNEQFF

D gene: TRBD1
V gene: TRBV4-2
clone size: -
J gene: TRBJ1-4
CDR3 DNA: TGTGCCAGCAGCCAAACAGGGGAGGTTAATGAAAAACTGTTTTTT
CDR3 protein: CASSQTGEVNEKLFF

D gene: -
V gene: TRBV4-1
clone size: few
J gene: TRBJ1-5
CDR3 DNA: TGCGCCAGCAGCACAGGGAACGAGCGGAATCAGCCCCAGCATTTT
CDR3 protein: CASSTGNERNQPQHF

D gene: -
V gene: TRBV29-1
clone size: many
J gene: TRBJ2-1
CDR3 DNA: TGCAGCGTTGACACAGGGAGCTCCTACAATGAGCAGTTCTTC
CDR3 protein: CSVDTGSSYNEQFF

D gene: -
V gene: TRBV29-1
clone size: -
J gene: TRBJ1-2
CDR3 DNA: TGCAGCGTTGGCGGAGGGAGCGACTATGGCTACACCTTC
CDR3 protein: CSVGGGSDYGYTF

D gene: -
V gene: TRBV7-6
clone size: many
J gene: TRBJ2-1
CDR3 DNA: TGTGCCAGCAGCGATAGGAGCGGGCCTAATGAGCAGTTCTTC
CDR3 protein: CASSDRSGPNEQFF

D gene: -
V gene: TRBV6-5
clone size: -
J gene: TRBJ1-3
CDR3 DNA: TGTGCCAGCAGGGGCGAGAGCTCTGGAAACACCATATATTTT
CDR3 protein: CASRGESSGNTIYF

D gene: -
V gene: TRBV11-2
clone size: few
J gene: TRBJ2-3
CDR3 DNA: TGTGCCAGCAGCTTCAAGCCCAACCACGTGACAGGCACAGATACGCAGTATTTT
CDR3 protein: CASSFKPNHVTGTDTQYF

D gene: -
V gene: TRBV4-3
clone size: -
J gene: TRBJ2-3
CDR3 DNA: TGCGCCAGCAGCTCTCAGCGGGCAGATACGCAGTATTTT
CDR3 protein: CASSSQRADTQYF

D gene: TRBD1
V gene: TRBV20-1
clone size: few
J gene: TRBJ2-4
CDR3 DNA: TGCAGTGCTGTGACAGGGGAGATAAAAAACATTCAGTACTTC
CDR3 protein: CSAVTGEIKNIQYF

D gene: TRBD1
V gene: TRBV10-3
clone size: few
J gene: TRBJ2-3
CDR3 DNA: TGTGCCATCACCCGCGGACAGGCCCTAGATACGCAGTATTTT
CDR3 protein: CAITRGQALDTQYF

D gene: -
V gene: TRBV11-2
clone size: -
J gene: TRBJ2-4
CDR3 DNA: TGTGCCAGCAGCTTAGACAACGGCCGGGGACCGGGTAAATACTTC
CDR3 protein: CASSLDNGRGPGKYF

D gene: -
V gene: TRBV29-1
clone size: many
J gene: TRBJ2-3
CDR3 DNA: TGCGCCGAGGCCCTCCACACAGATACGCAGTATTTT
CDR3 protein: CAEALHTDTQYF

D gene: -
V gene: TRBV29-1
clone size: many
J gene: TRBJ2-1
CDR3 DNA: TGCAGCGCCCGATTAGAGTCCTACAATGAGCAGTTCTTC
CDR3 protein: CSARLESYNEQFF

D gene: TRBD1
V gene: TRBV11-1
clone size: few
J gene: TRBJ2-1
CDR3 DNA: TGTGCCAGCAGCCCCTCTCCCTTGCCGGGACAGAGAAACAATGAGCAGTTCTTC
CDR3 protein: CASSPSPLPGQRNNEQFF

D gene: TRBD1
V gene: TRBV7-8
clone size: -
J gene: TRBJ2-3
CDR3 DNA: TGTGCCAGCAGCTTAGCAACAGGGGTAGATACGCAGTATTTT
CDR3 protein: CASSLATGVDTQYF

D gene: TRBD2
V gene: TRBV6-1
clone size: many
J gene: TRBJ2-1
CDR3 DNA: TGTGCCAGCAGTCCCGTAGCGGGAGCCTACAATGAGCAGTTCTTC
CDR3 protein: CASSPVAGAYNEQFF

D gene: -
V gene: TRBV9
clone size: few
J gene: TRBJ1-6
CDR3 DNA: TGTGCCAGCAGCGTTTTTAACAGGGACGGTTCACCCCTCCACTTT
CDR3 protein: CASSVFNRDGSPLHF

D gene: -
V gene: TRBV5-1
clone size: -
J gene: TRBJ2-3
CDR3 DNA: TGCGCCAGCAGCAGCTATGATACAGATACGCAGTATTTT
CDR3 protein: CASSSYDTDTQYF

D gene: -
V gene: TRBV5-6
clone size: -
J gene: TRBJ1-1
CDR3 DNA: TGTGCCAGCAGCTTCGAACTGATGAACACTGAAGCTTTCTTT
CDR3 protein: CASSFELMNTEAFF

D gene: -
V gene: TRBV7-9
clone size: -
J gene: TRBJ2-2
CDR3 DNA: TGTGCCAGCAGCCCGCCGGTGGCCGGGGAGCTGTTTTTT
CDR3 protein: CASSPPVAGELFF

D gene: TRBD1
V gene: TRBV5-1
clone size: few
J gene: TRBJ2-3
CDR3 DNA: TGCGCCAGCAGCGTGGGACAGGGGGGAAATACGCAGTATTTT
CDR3 protein: CASSVGQGGNTQYF

D gene: TRBD1
V gene: TRBV9
clone size: -
J gene: TRBJ2-7
CDR3 DNA: TGTGCCAGCAGCGTGGGACAGAGCCCCTACGAGCAGTACTTC
CDR3 protein: CASSVGQSPYEQYF